This TCR beta chain appears in the sequencing data of a study of blood T cell repertoires in COVID-19. Across the study: Sites across the United States, Italy and Spain contributed samples from acute and convalescent COVID-19. Sources were T cells, B-cell-depleted T cells, or PBMCs; the material itself was cDNA or gDNA.

CDR3 length: 14 residues. The germline V gene encodes CDR1 SGHDN and CDR2 FVKESK. Trimming pared 0 bases from V and 0 bases from J, leaving 5 bases between. Authors' methods: How many nucleated cells were present was estimated from reference gene primer amplification. TCRdb keeps only in-frame clones here, not all; method: immunoSEQ multiplex PCR. V and J calls and clone size are those listed in that table; D and trimming were worked out from the DNA. The table shows about 10,000 clones, with about 81% occurring only once. The origin of this receptor is a man in his 60s with active COVID-19. V gene TRBV14 combines with J gene TRBJ1-1; D remains unclear. The sequenced material came from peripheral blood. In DNA, the CDR3 is TGTGCCAGCAGCCAAGATCTTATGAACACTGAAGCTTTCTTT. Protein: CASSQDLMNTEAFF.